These 16 T cell receptor beta chains were sequenced from one sample in a study of T cell responses to AZD1222 COVID-19 vaccine (dated by TCRdb to the early 2020s). The time point label on this specimen signifies: baseline before first vaccination. Libraries were built with the immunoSEQ multiplex PCR assay. As stored in TCRdb, this immuneACCESS dataset retains in-frame rearrangements with V and J assigned. A fraction of the clones does not appear; measured against another copy, unresolved V genes explain less than half of the discrepancy, and the remainder lacks a known reason. The sample table contains about 76,000 clones; only one count was recorded for around nine tenths of them. Roughly a tenth of the sample is in the top ten clones. The sequences come from peripheral blood, collected on day 0 of AZD1222 vaccination. These receptors originate from an adult in good health.

The chain recombines TRBV21-1 with TRBJ2-7; the table's D call of TRBD1 was not tested on the DNA. TRBV21-1 is designated a pseudogene. The CDR3 is made up of 15 amino acids. The CDR3 DNA is TGTGCCAGCAGCCCCCGGAGGGACAGCCCGGGCGAGCAGTACGTC. This codes for CASSPRRDSPGEQYV.

The chain recombines TRBV5-5 with TRBJ1-1; unclear D gene. The CDR3 is 13 residues long. Trimming pared 2 bases from V and 7 bases from J, leaving 12 bases between. CDR1 is SGHKS, CDR2 YYEKEE, per germline (reference sequence). CDR3 loop: CASSFQGSGEAFF. The CDR3 DNA follows: TGTGCCAGCAGCTTTCAAGGGAGTGGTGAAGCTTTCTTT.

The J gene is TRBJ1-4, the V gene TRBV5-1; D not resolved. This CDR3 contains 15 residues. V lost 4 bases to trimming and J lost 3 bases, with 13 bases between them. Germline CDR1 reads SGHRS; CDR2 reads YFSETQ. The CDR3 is CASSTSGTANEKLFF. CDR3 in DNA: TGCGCCAGCAGCACGAGCGGAACAGCTAATGAAAAACTGTTTTTT.

There are a few counts of this clone. The V call is TRBV28, the J call TRBJ1-4, with 8 nucleotides matching TRBD1. The CDR3 sequence is 15 residues long. Germline lookup yields CDR1 MDHEN and CDR2 SYDVKM. J lost 7 bases, V lost 6 bases, and 10 bases had no gene match. DNA for the CDR3: TGTGCCAGCAGGAGGGTAGGACAGGGCGTTGAAAAACTGTTTTTT. It encodes CASRRVGQGVEKLFF.

This rearrangement joins TRBV19 to TRBJ1-5, with D uncertain. V lost 0 bases and J 1 base, leaving 7 bases between the germline ends. Germline assignment: CDR1 LNHDA and CDR2 SQIVND (reference sequence). The CDR3 contains 15 residues. CDR3 in amino acids: CASSIDRGSNQPQHF. CDR3 sequence (DNA): TGTGCCAGTAGTATAGATCGTGGAAGCAATCAGCCCCAGCATTTT.

The DNA for the CDR3 is TGTGCCAGCTCGAACCACTTAGCGGGAGGGCCTACCGGGGAGCTGTTTTTT. Protein product: CASSNHLAGGPTGELFF. The chain recombines TRBV27 with TRBJ2-2; 11 nucleotides agree with TRBD2. Trimming removed 8 bases from V and 5 bases from J; junction bases left unmatched: 13. The CDR3 is 17 amino acids. Per the germline V gene, CDR1 is MNHEY and CDR2 is SMNVEV (reference sequence).

The chain uses TRBV28 and TRBJ2-3, with D hard to call. The CDR3 totals 13 residues. Deletions cut 5 bases from V and 0 bases from J, with 6 bases between. Per germline, CDR1 MDHEN and CDR2 SYDVKM. CDR3 protein: CASSIPSTDTQYF. The CDR3 DNA follows: TGTGCCAGCAGTATTCCGAGCACAGATACGCAGTATTTT.

In this sample, this clone turned up once. The rearrangement links TRBV28 to TRBJ1-1; 8 bases map to TRBD1. Trimming at V came to 5 bases and at J to 4 bases, leaving 6 bases not matched to a gene. Germline CDR1 is MDHEN and CDR2 is SYDVKM. This CDR3 region has 14 residues. CDR3 amino acids: CASSITGGGTEAFF. In DNA form, the CDR3 reads TGTGCCAGCAGTATCACAGGGGGGGGCACTGAAGCTTTCTTT.

The chain has TRBV7-2 and TRBJ1-5; a possible D gene is TRBD1 (6 bases). V lost 5 bases, J lost 2 bases, and 13 bases lay in between. CDR3 size: 15 residues. Germline CDR1 and CDR2: SGHTA and FQGNSA. As DNA, the CDR3 is TGTGCCAGCAGCCCTAACAGGGTAGGCAATCAGCCCCAGCATTTT. Translating gives CASSPNRVGNQPQHF.

V and J are TRBV18 and TRBJ2-2, with D uncertain. Trimming stripped 2 bases from V and 2 bases from J, with 9 bases between. Germline V gives CDR1 KGHSH, CDR2 LQKENI. The length of the CDR3 is 15 residues. CDR3 coding DNA: TGTGCCAGCTCACCAGTACTACAAAACACCGGGGAGCTGTTTTTT. This codes for CASSPVLQNTGELFF.

This sequence joins TRBV9 and TRBJ1-6; TRBD1 agrees at 9 bases. V was clipped by 3 bases and J by 11 bases; unmatched bases: 9. Looked up from germline, CDR1 is SGDLS and CDR2 is YYNGEE. The CDR3 length is 15 residues. CDR3 DNA: TGTGCCAGCAGCGCGCAGGGACAGGGTATCGCACCCCTCCACTTT. Its protein is CASSAQGQGIAPLHF.

The chain combines TRBV6-2 or TRBV6-3 with TRBJ1-1, with no clear D. Germline V CDR1 and CDR2: MNHEY, SVGEGT. V gave up 2 bases and J gave up 9 bases, with 10 bases separating them. The CDR3 totals 12 residues. The CDR3 sequence: CASSYGQWKAFF. The CDR3 DNA is TGTGCCAGCAGTTACGGGCAGTGGAAAGCTTTCTTT.

This chain joins TRBV4-1 and TRBJ2-5, with D possibly matching TRBD2 (6 bases). Trimming shortened V by 0 bases and J by 7 bases, and 9 bases separated the two germline ends. The germline V gene has CDR1 MGHRA and CDR2 YSYEKL. The CDR3 loop spans 13 amino acids. CDR3 nucleotides: TGCGCCAGCAGCCAAGATCCGGGGGTGACCCAGTACTTC. Translation: CASSQDPGVTQYF.

The V and J genes are TRBV28 and TRBJ1-2; D gene uncertain. Germline V gene sequence: CDR1 MDHEN, CDR2 SYDVKM. V was shortened by 2 bases and J by 6 bases, with 19 bases between the two germline ends. The CDR3 spans 16 residues. In DNA, the CDR3 is TGTGCCAGCAGTTTACAGGTACTCCTGGGCTTAGATGGCTACACCTTC. It encodes CASSLQVLLGLDGYTF.

The V and J genes are TRBV7-2 and TRBJ1-1; 9 bases are shared with TRBD1. CDR1 and CDR2 (germline): SGHTA, FQGNSA. The V and J ends lost 2 bases and 2 bases, in that order; junction bases with no gene match: 12. The CDR3 is made up of 18 amino acids. CDR3 nucleotides: TGTGCCAGCAGCTTAAGGGCCGGGACAGGGAGACTCAACACTGAAGCTTTCTTT. This encodes CASSLRAGTGRLNTEAFF.

The sample holds one count of this clone. The gene calls are TRBV15 and TRBJ1-1; D is uncertain. V dropped 3 bases and J dropped 3 bases, with 14 bases sitting between them. Germline V gene lookup returns CDR1 LNHNV and CDR2 YYDKDF (reference sequence). The CDR3 spans 15 residues. The CDR3, as DNA: TGTGCCACCAGCAGGGGAGTCCGTCAGGACACTGAAGCTTTCTTT. Translated: CATSRGVRQDTEAFF.